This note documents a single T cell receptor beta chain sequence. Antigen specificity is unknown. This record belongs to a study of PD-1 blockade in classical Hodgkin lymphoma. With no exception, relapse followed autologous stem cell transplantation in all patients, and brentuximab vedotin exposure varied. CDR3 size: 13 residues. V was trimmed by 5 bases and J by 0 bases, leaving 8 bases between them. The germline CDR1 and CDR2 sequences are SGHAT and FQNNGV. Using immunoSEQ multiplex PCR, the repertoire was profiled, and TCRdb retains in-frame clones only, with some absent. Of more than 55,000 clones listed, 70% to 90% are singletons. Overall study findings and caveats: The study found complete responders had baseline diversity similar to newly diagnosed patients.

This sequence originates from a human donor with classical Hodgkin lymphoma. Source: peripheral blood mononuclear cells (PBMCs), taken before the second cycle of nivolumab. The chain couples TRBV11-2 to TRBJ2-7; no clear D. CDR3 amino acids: CASSPPSSYEQYF. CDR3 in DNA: TGTGCCAGCAGCCCCCCCAGCTCCTACGAGCAGTACTTC. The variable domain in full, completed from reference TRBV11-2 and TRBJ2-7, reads EAGVAQSPRYKIIEKRQSVAFWCNPISGHATLYWYQQILGQGPKLLIQFQNNGVVDDSQLPKDRFSAERLKGVDSTLKIQPAKLEDSAVYLCASSPPSSYEQYFGPGTRLTVT.